The 25 T cell receptor beta chains listed next were all sequenced from one sample in a study of shared clonotypes between healthy human individuals. Profiled with immunoSEQ multiplex PCR; TCRdb holds only in-frame clones, not every one. The sample includes a few million clones, over 85% of them seen just once. Sequenced sample: naive CD4+ T cells sorted from blood. Subset here: CD45RA+ positively selected. The receptors shown here come from a man between 18 and 29 years old in good health.

The V call is TRBV9, the J call TRBJ2-7; TRBD2 matches 9 bases. With V trimmed by 4 bases and J by 0 bases, 5 bases remained unmatched. Germline values: CDR1 SGDLS, CDR2 YYNGEE. The CDR3 length is 15 residues. The CDR3 loop is CASSKGLANSYEQYF. The CDR3, as DNA: TGTGCCAGCAGCAAGGGACTAGCCAACTCCTACGAGCAGTACTTC. Looking up the rest from reference TRBV9 and TRBJ2-7 gives the full variable domain: DSGVTQTPKHLITATGQRVTLRCSPRSGDLSVYWYQQSLDQGLQFLIQYYNGEERAKGNILERFSAQQFPDLHSELNLSSLELGDSALYFCASSKGLANSYEQYFGPGTRLTVT.

The chain employs TRBV6-5 and TRBJ2-1; tentatively, D is TRBD2 (6 bases). The CDR3 length is 16 residues. V lost 3 bases, J lost 0 bases, and 12 bases lay in between. Germline CDR1 MNHEY, CDR2 SVGAGI. CDR3 loop: CASSYPGGNSYNEQFF. The CDR3 coding sequence is TGTGCCAGCAGTTATCCCGGCGGGAACTCCTACAATGAGCAGTTCTTC.

This sequence joins TRBV13 and TRBJ2-3; TRBD2 agrees at 8 bases. The CDR3 totals 16 residues. The ends lost 5 bases at V and 2 bases at J; junction bases unmatched: 9. From germline, CDR1 is PRHDT and CDR2 FYEKMQ (reference sequence). The CDR3 spells CASSRRAGAFTDTQYF. CDR3 nucleotide sequence: TGTGCCAGCAGCCGCAGAGCGGGGGCCTTCACAGATACGCAGTATTTT.

The chain uses TRBV2 and TRBJ2-2; TRBD2 might be the D (6 bases). Deletions cut 10 bases from V and 1 base from J, with 10 bases between. CDR3 size: 13 residues. From germline, CDR1 is SNHLY and CDR2 FYNNEI. The CDR3 coding sequence is TGTGCCACTCGGGGGATGAACACCGGGGAGCTGTTTTTT. Translated, it gives CATRGMNTGELFF. The whole variable domain, remainder taken from reference TRBV2 and TRBJ2-2, is EPEVTQTPSHQVTQMGQEVILRCVPISNHLYFYWYRQILGQKVEFLVSFYNNEISEKSEIFDDQFSVERPDGSNFTLKIRSTKLEDSAMYFCATRGMNTGELFFGEGSRLTVL.

The V gene is TRBV6-1, the J gene TRBJ1-2; D unresolved. The CDR3 has 15 amino acids. With 4 bases removed from V and 0 bases from J, the gap between germline ends came to 12 bases. CDR1 and CDR2 from the germline V gene are MNHNS and SASEGT. The CDR3 coding sequence is TGTGCCAGCAGTGGAACACAGTTAGCTAACTATGGCTACACCTTC. This codes for CASSGTQLANYGYTF.

J is TRBJ2-5 and V is TRBV9, with a possible D match to TRBD2 (6 bases). The V gene's germline CDR1 is SGDLS and CDR2 YYNGEE. This CDR3 region has 14 residues. V lost 3 bases, J lost 4 bases, and 13 bases lay in between. CDR3 in amino acids: CASSGRGVVETQYF. In nucleotides, the CDR3 is TGTGCCAGCAGCGGGAGGGGAGTGGTAGAGACCCAGTACTTC.

This chain links TRBV28 with TRBJ2-1, with no clear D. V was shortened by 10 bases and J by 8 bases, with 18 bases between the two germline ends. The CDR3 is 13 amino acids. Germline CDR1 is MDHEN and CDR2 is SYDVKM. In DNA form, the CDR3 reads TGTGCCACCCAGTTCAGTCTACTGTATGAGCAGTTCTTC. The encoded protein is CATQFSLLYEQFF.

This chain links TRBV10-3 with TRBJ2-7; D may be TRBD1 (5 bases). The germline V gene encodes CDR1 ENHRY and CDR2 SYGVKD. This CDR3 is built from 14 residues. The V end lost 5 bases, the J end lost 9 bases, and 20 bases lay between the germline ends. The CDR3 sequence: CAISQGLVLEGQYF. CDR3 coding DNA: TGTGCCATCAGTCAGGGTCTGGTGCTGGAAGGGCAGTACTTC.

The V and J genes are TRBV20-1 and TRBJ2-3, with D maybe TRBD1 (5 bases). The V gene's germline CDR1 is DFQATT and CDR2 SNEGSKA (reference sequence). CDR3 length: 11 amino acids. Trimming cost V 3 bases and J 12 bases, with 13 bases left between them. The CDR3 loop is CSARDKVPQYF. The CDR3 DNA is TGCAGTGCTAGGGACAAGGTCCCCCAGTATTTT.

The chain has TRBV5-6 and TRBJ1-4; TRBD1 aligns across 8 bases. After removal of 3 bases from V and 7 bases from J, the junction contained 8 bases not matched to a gene. This CDR3 region has 15 residues. The V gene's germline CDR1 is SGHDT and CDR2 YYEEEE. CDR3 in DNA: TGTGCCAGCAGCTGGACAGGGCCCAGGGGTGAAAAACTGTTTTTT. Translating gives CASSWTGPRGEKLFF.

The J gene is TRBJ2-5, the V gene TRBV9; D is ambiguous. Germline V gene sequence: CDR1 SGDLS, CDR2 YYNGEE. This CDR3 comprises 14 residues. The germline V and J ends were trimmed by 1 base and 1 base, with 8 bases remaining between them. The CDR3 DNA reads as TGTGCCAGCAGCGTACGCTCGGTCCAAGAGACCCAGTACTTC. Amino acids: CASSVRSVQETQYF.

A remark on this clone: This sample includes further DNA sequences coding for the same CDR3. This chain links TRBV5-1 with TRBJ1-4; D is uncertain. V gave up 1 base and J gave up 0 bases, with 7 bases separating them. This CDR3 region has 15 residues. The germline V gene encodes CDR1 SGHRS and CDR2 YFSETQ. CDR3 sequence reads: CASSLSRATNEKLFF. In DNA form, the CDR3 reads TGCGCCAGCAGCTTGAGCCGAGCAACTAATGAAAAACTGTTTTTT. The whole variable domain, remainder taken from reference TRBV5-1 and TRBJ1-4, is KAGVTQTPRYLIKTRGQQVTLSCSPISGHRSVSWYQQTPGQGLQFLFEYFSETQRNKGNFPGRFSGRQFSNSRSEMNVSTLELGDSALYLCASSLSRATNEKLFFGSGTQLSVL.

This chain connects TRBV6-5 to TRBJ2-7; D may be TRBD1 (5 bases). Per germline, CDR1 MNHEY and CDR2 SVGAGI. Trimming shortened V by 6 bases and J by 1 base, and 7 bases separated the two germline ends. CDR3 length equals 12 residues. This chain's CDR3 is CASRDRSYEQYF. CDR3 coding DNA: TGTGCCAGCAGAGACAGATCCTACGAGCAGTACTTC.

This chain joins TRBV6-6 and TRBJ2-1, with unresolved D. Trimming shortened V by 2 bases and J by 7 bases, and 12 bases separated the two germline ends. Germline CDR1 reads MNHNY; CDR2 reads SVGAGI (reference sequence). The CDR3 has 14 residues. CDR3 coding DNA: TGTGCCAGCAGTTACGATCCTAGGGAAAATGAGCAGTTCTTC. Protein sequence: CASSYDPRENEQFF.

J is TRBJ2-7 and V is TRBV15; 7 positions agree with TRBD1. V trimming: 0 bases; J trimming: 3 bases; junction bases outside the gene matches: 2. CDR1 and CDR2 (germline): LNHNV, YYDKDF (reference sequence). The CDR3 is 14 amino acids. DNA for the CDR3: TGTGCCACCAGCAGAGATCGACAGGGCTACGAGCAGTACTTC. Encoded protein: CATSRDRQGYEQYF. The variable domain in full, with the rest retrieved from reference TRBV15 and TRBJ2-7, is DAMVIQNPRYQVTQFGKPVTLSCSQTLNHNVMYWYQQKSSQAPKLLFHYYDKDFNNEADTPDNFQSRRPNTSFCFLDIRSPGLGDTAMYLCATSRDRQGYEQYFGPGTRLTVT.

V usage is TRBV7-2 and J usage is TRBJ2-7, with unresolved D. In germline, CDR1 is SGHTA, CDR2 FQGNSA. The V end was cut by 2 bases, the J end by 7 bases, with 15 bases between. This CDR3 comprises 14 residues. CDR3 sequence (DNA): TGTGCCAGCAGCTTATCTAACCGGAACCCAGAGCAGTACTTC. Translated, it gives CASSLSNRNPEQYF.

As DNA, the CDR3 is TGTGCCAGCCTAGCGACTAGCACAGATACGCAGTATTTT. Translation gives CASLATSTDTQYF. This sequence joins TRBV6-5 and TRBJ2-3; tentative D call: TRBD2 (6 bases). The CDR3 totals 13 residues. CDR1 MNHEY and CDR2 SVGAGI come from the germline V gene. Trimming stripped 8 bases from V and 0 bases from J, with 9 bases between.

V gene TRBV4-2 combines with J gene TRBJ1-1; D is unresolved. The CDR3 consists of 14 residues. V was pared by 4 bases and J by 4 bases, with 13 bases between. Germline assignment: CDR1 LGHNA and CDR2 YNFKEQ. Here the CDR3 reads CASSPVGRTTEAFF. The CDR3 DNA follows: TGTGCCAGCAGCCCAGTCGGCAGGACCACTGAAGCTTTCTTT.

The V gene is TRBV25-1, the J gene TRBJ2-3; TRBD1 or TRBD2 may be the D gene (5 bases each). There are 14 residues in the CDR3. Germline loops: CDR1 MGHDK, CDR2 SYGVNS. The ends were cut back, 6 bases at V and 2 bases at J, with 12 bases in the middle. Written as DNA, the CDR3 is TGTGCCAGCAGCCTGGGACGGACCACAGATACGCAGTATTTT. It codes for CASSLGRTTDTQYF.

The gene calls are TRBV5-1 and TRBJ2-1, with 7 positions matching TRBD1. Germline CDR1 SGHRS, CDR2 YFSETQ. V trimming: 3 bases; J trimming: 8 bases; junction bases outside the gene matches: 11. This CDR3 is built from 15 residues. The CDR3 DNA sequence: TGCGCCAGCAGCTCACAGGGGATGGATAAAGATGAGCAGTTCTTC. This codes for CASSSQGMDKDEQFF.

A word on this clone: Other DNA sequences of this sample code for an identical CDR3. The chain couples TRBV6-5 to TRBJ2-7; 9 nucleotides line up with TRBD1. This CDR3 is 12 amino acids long. Germline-derived CDR1 and CDR2 are MNHEY and SVGAGI. V trimming: 10 bases; J trimming: 4 bases; junction bases outside the gene matches: 5. The CDR3 reads CATRTGVYEQYF. CDR3 nucleotide sequence: TGTGCCACCCGGACAGGGGTTTACGAGCAGTACTTC.

The gene calls are TRBV5-1 and TRBJ1-4; 9 positions match TRBD1. V shed 2 bases and J 8 bases; nucleotides not matched to a gene: 4. Germline CDR1 and CDR2: SGHRS and YFSETQ. This CDR3 region has 14 residues. The CDR3 nucleotides are TGCGCCAGCAGCTTACAGGGGGCACAGGAAAAACTGTTTTTT. Translating gives CASSLQGAQEKLFF.

About this clone: The same CDR3 also results from other DNA sequences found in this sample. The rearrangement links TRBV6-5 to TRBJ2-7; D is possibly TRBD2 (6 bases). This CDR3 is built from 13 residues. Per the germline V gene, CDR1 is MNHEY and CDR2 is SVGAGI. Trimming shortened V by 6 bases and J by 4 bases, and 13 bases separated the two germline ends. The CDR3 region is CASSRGGSYEQYF. The CDR3 nucleotides are TGTGCCAGCAGCCGTGGAGGGTCGTACGAGCAGTACTTC.

The CDR3 region has the DNA TGTGCCAGCAAGTCGCCTACTGGAAACACCATATATTTT. It codes for CASKSPTGNTIYF. The genes are TRBV5-4 and TRBJ1-3; unclear D gene. The CDR3 runs to 13 residues. Per germline, CDR1 SGHNT and CDR2 YYREEE (reference sequence). V was pared by 6 bases and J by 2 bases, with 9 bases between.

This rearrangement joins TRBV4-1 to TRBJ2-7, with D perhaps assigned TRBD1 or TRBD2 (7 bases each). CDR1 is MGHRA, CDR2 YSYEKL, per germline. V gave up 3 bases and J gave up 2 bases, with 17 bases separating them. The length of the CDR3 is 16 residues. The CDR3 DNA is TGCGCCAGCAGCCAGGGAGGGGGCTCTATAACCTACGAGCAGTACTTC. Protein: CASSQGGGSITYEQYF.